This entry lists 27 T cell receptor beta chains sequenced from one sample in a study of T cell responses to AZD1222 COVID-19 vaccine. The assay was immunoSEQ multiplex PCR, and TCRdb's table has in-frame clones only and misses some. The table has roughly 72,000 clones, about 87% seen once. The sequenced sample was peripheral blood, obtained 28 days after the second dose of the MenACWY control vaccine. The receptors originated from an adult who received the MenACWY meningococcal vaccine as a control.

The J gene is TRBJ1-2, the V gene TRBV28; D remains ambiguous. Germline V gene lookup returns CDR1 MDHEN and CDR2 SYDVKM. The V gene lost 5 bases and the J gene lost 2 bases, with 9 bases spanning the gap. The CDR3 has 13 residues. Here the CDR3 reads CASSPLSNYGYTF. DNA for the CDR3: TGTGCCAGCAGTCCCCTTAGCAACTATGGCTACACCTTC.

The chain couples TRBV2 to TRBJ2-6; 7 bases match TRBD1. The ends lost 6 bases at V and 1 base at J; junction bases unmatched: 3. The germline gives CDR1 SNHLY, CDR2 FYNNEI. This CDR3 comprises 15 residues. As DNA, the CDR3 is TGTGCCAGCAGCGAGGGACAGTCTGGGGCCAACGTCCTGACTTTC. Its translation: CASSEGQSGANVLTF. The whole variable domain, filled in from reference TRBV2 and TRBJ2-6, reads EPEVTQTPSHQVTQMGQEVILRCVPISNHLYFYWYRQILGQKVEFLVSFYNNEISEKSEIFDDQFSVERPDGSNFTLKIRSTKLEDSAMYFCASSEGQSGANVLTFGAGSRLTVL.

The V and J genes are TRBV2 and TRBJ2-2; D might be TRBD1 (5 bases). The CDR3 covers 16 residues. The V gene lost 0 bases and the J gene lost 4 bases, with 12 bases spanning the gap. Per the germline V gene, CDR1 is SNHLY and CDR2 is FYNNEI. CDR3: CASSEAAGSTTGELFF. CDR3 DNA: TGTGCCAGCAGTGAAGCGGCAGGGTCAACCACCGGGGAGCTGTTTTTT.

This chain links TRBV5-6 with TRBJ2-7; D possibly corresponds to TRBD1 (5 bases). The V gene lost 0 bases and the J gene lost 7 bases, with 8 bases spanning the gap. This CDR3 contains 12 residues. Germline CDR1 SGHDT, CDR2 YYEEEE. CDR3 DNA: TGTGCCAGCAGCTTGGCACAGGTGGAGCAGTACTTC. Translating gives CASSLAQVEQYF.

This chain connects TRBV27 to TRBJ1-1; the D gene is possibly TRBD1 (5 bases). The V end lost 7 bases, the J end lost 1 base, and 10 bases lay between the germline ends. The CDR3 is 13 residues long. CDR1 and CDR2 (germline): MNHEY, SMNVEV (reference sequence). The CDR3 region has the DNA TGTGCCAGCATGTACAGGCGGAACACTGAAGCTTTCTTT. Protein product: CASMYRRNTEAFF.

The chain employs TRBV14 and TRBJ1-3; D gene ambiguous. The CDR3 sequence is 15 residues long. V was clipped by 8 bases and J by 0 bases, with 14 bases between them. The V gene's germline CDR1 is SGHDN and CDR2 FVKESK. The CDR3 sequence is CASHKGRLSGNTIYF. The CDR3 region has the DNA TGTGCCAGCCACAAAGGACGTCTCTCTGGAAACACCATATATTTT.

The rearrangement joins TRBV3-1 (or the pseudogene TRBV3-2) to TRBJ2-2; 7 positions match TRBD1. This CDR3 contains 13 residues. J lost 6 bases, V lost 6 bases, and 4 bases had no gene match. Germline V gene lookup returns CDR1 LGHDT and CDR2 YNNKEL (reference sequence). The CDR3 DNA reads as TGTGCCAGCAGTACACAGGGGTCCGGGGAGCTGTTTTTT. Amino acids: CASSTQGSGELFF.

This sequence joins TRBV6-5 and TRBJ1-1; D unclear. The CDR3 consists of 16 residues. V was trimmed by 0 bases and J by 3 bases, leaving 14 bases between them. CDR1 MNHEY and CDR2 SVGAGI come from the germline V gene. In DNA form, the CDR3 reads TGTGCCAGCAGTTACTCAGGAAAGAGTCTCGACACTGAAGCTTTCTTT. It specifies CASSYSGKSLDTEAFF.

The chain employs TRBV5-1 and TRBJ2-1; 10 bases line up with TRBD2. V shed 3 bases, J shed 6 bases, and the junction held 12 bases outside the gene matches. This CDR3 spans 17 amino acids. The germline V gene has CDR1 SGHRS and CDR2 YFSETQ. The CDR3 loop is CASSSTSGGVPGNEQFF. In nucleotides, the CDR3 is TGCGCCAGCAGCTCTACCAGCGGGGGGGTCCCTGGCAATGAGCAGTTCTTC. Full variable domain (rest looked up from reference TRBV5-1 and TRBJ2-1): KAGVTQTPRYLIKTRGQQVTLSCSPISGHRSVSWYQQTPGQGLQFLFEYFSETQRNKGNFPGRFSGRQFSNSRSEMNVSTLELGDSALYLCASSSTSGGVPGNEQFFGPGTRLTVL.

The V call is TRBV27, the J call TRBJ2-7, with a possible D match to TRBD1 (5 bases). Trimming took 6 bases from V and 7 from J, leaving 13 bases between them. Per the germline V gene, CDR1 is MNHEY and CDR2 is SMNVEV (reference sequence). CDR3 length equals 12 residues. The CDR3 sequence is CASSHPDREQYF. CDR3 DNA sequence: TGTGCCAGCAGCCATCCTGACAGAGAGCAGTACTTC.

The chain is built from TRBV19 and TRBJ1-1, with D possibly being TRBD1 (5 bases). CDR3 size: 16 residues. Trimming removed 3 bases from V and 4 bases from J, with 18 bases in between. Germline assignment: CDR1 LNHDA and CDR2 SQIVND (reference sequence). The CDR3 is CASSMQGGGVGTEAFF. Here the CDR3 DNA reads TGTGCCAGTAGTATGCAGGGTGGAGGGGTCGGCACTGAAGCTTTCTTT. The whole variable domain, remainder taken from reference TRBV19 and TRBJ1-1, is DGGITQSPKYLFRKEGQNVTLSCEQNLNHDAMYWYRQDPGQGLRLIYYSQIVNDFQKGDIAEGYSVSREKKESFPLTVTSAQKNPTAFYLCASSMQGGGVGTEAFFGQGTRLTVV.

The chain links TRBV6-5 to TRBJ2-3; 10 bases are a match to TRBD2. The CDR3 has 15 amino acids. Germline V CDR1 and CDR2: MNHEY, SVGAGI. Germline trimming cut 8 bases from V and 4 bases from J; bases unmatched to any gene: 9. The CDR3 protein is CASLDRSGGADTQYF. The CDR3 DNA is TGTGCCAGCCTAGATCGAAGCGGGGGGGCAGATACGCAGTATTTT.

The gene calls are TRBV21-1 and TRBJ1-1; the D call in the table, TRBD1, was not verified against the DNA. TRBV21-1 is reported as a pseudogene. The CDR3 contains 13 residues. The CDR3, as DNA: TGTGCCAGCAGCAAAGGGGGCGACACTGAAGCTTTCTTT. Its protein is CASSKGGDTEAFF.

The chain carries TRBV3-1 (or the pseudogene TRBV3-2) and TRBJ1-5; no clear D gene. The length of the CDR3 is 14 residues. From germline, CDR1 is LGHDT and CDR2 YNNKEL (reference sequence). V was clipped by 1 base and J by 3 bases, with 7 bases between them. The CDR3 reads CASSQGRNNQPQHF. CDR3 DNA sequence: TGTGCCAGCAGCCAAGGGAGGAACAATCAGCCCCAGCATTTT.

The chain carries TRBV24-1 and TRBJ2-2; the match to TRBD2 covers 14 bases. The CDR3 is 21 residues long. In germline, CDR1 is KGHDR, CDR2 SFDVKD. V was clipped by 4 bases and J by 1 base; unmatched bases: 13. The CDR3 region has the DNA TGTGCCACCAGTGAACCTGGGACTAGCGGGGGCCGACGAGAGAACACCGGGGAGCTGTTTTTT. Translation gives CATSEPGTSGGRRENTGELFF.

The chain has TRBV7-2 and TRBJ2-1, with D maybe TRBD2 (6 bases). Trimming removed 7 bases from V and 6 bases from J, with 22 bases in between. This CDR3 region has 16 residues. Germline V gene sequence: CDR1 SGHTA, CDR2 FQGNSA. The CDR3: CASITSERRRGNEQFF. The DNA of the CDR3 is TGTGCCAGCATCACATCCGAGCGGAGGCGGGGCAATGAGCAGTTCTTC.

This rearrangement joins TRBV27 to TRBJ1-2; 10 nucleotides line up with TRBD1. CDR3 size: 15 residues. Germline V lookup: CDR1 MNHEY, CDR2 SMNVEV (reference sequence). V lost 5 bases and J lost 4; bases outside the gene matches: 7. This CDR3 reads CASSPRDRGGYGYTF. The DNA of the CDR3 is TGTGCCAGCAGTCCCCGGGACAGGGGTGGCTATGGCTACACCTTC.

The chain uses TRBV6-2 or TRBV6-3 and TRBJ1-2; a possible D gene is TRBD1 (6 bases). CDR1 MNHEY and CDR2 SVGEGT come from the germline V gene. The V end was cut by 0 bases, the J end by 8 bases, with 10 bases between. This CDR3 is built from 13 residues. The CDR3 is CASSYSNRAGYTF. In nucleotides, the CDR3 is TGTGCCAGCAGTTACTCGAACAGGGCCGGCTACACCTTC.

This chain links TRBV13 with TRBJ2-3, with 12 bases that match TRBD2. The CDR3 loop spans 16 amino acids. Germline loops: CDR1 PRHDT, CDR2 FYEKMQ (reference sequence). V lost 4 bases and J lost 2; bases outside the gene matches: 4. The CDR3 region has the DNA TGTGCCAGCAGCTCTAGACTAGCGGGGGTCACAGATACGCAGTATTTT. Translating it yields CASSSRLAGVTDTQYF.

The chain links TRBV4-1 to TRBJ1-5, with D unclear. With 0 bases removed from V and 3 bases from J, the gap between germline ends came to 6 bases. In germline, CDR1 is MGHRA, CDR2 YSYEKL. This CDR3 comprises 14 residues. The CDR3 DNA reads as TGCGCCAGCAGCCAAGACCCGATCAATCAGCCCCAGCATTTT. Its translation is CASSQDPINQPQHF.

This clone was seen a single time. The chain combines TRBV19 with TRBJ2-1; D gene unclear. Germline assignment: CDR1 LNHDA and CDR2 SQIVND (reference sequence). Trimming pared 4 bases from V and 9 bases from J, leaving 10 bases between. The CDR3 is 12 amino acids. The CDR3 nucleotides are TGTGCCAGTAGTAGAACAGTAAGTGAGCAGTTCTTC. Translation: CASSRTVSEQFF.

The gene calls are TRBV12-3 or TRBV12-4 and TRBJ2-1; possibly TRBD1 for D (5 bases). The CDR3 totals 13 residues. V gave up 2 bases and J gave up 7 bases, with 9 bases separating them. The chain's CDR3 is CASSLNRWNEQFF. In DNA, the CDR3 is TGTGCCAGCAGTTTAAACAGGTGGAATGAGCAGTTCTTC.

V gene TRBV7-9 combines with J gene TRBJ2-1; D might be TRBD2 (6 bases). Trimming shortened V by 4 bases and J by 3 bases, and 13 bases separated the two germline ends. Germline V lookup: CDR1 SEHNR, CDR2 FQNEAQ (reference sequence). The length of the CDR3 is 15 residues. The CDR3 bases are TGTGCCAGCAGCTACGGTAGCGGTGGCTACAATGAGCAGTTCTTC. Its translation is CASSYGSGGYNEQFF.

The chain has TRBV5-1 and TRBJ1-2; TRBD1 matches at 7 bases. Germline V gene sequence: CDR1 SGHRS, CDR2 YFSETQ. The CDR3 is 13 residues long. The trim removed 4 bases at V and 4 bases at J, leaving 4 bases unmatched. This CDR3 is CASSRDRAYGYTF. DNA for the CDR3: TGCGCCAGCAGCAGGGACAGAGCCTATGGCTACACCTTC.

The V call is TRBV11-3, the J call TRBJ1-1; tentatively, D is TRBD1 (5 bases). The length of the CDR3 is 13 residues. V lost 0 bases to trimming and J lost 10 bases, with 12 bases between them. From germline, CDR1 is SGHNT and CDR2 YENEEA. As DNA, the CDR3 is TGTGCCAGCAGCTTAGAAACAGGCGCGAGAGCTTTCTTT. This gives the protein CASSLETGARAFF.

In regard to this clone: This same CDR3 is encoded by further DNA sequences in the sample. The CDR3 DNA reads as TGTGCCAGCTCACCGACAGCTACGAATGAAAAACTGTTTTTT. The encoded protein is CASSPTATNEKLFF. This chain links TRBV18 with TRBJ1-4; maybe TRBD1 (5 bases). V was trimmed by 3 bases and J by 5 bases, leaving 10 bases between them. The germline V gene encodes CDR1 KGHSH and CDR2 LQKENI. This CDR3 is built from 14 residues.

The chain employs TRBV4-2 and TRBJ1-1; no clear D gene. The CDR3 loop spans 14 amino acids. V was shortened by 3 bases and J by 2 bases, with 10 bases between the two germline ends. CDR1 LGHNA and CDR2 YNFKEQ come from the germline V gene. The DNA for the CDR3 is TGTGCCAGCAGCCAGCGATCCGGAAACACTGAAGCTTTCTTT. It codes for CASSQRSGNTEAFF.